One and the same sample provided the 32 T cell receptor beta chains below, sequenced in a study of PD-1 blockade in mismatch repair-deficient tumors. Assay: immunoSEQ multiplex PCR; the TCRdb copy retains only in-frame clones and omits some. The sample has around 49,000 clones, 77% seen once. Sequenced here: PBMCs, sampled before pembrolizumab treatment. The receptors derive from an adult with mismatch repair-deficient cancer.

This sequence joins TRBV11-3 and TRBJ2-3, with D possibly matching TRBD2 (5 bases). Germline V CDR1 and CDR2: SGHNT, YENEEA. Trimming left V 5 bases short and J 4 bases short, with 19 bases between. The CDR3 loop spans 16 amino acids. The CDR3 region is CASSVFRGAAADTQYF. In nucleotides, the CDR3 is TGTGCCAGCAGCGTTTTCCGGGGAGCGGCGGCAGATACGCAGTATTTT.

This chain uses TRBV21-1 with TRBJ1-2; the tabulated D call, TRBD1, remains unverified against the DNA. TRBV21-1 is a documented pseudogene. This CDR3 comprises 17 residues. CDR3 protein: CASSNRRGRGANYGYTF. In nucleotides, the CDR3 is TGTGCCAGCAGCAACCGACGAGGCAGGGGAGCTAACTATGGCTACACCTTC.

This CDR3 reads CASSFRGTEAFF. CDR3 nucleotides: TGCGCCAGCAGCTTCCGGGGAACTGAAGCTTTCTTT. The chain employs TRBV5-1 and TRBJ1-1; D is ambiguous. CDR1 SGHRS and CDR2 YFSETQ come from the germline V gene. Deletions cut 2 bases from V and 5 bases from J, with 7 bases between. The CDR3 contains 12 residues.

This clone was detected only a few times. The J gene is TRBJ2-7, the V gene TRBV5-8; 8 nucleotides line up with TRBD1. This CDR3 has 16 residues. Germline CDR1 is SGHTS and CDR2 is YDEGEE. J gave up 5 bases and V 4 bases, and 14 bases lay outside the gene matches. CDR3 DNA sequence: TGTGCCAGCAGCCCGTCGCCCGGGACAGGCAAGAACGAGCAGTACTTC. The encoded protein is CASSPSPGTGKNEQYF.

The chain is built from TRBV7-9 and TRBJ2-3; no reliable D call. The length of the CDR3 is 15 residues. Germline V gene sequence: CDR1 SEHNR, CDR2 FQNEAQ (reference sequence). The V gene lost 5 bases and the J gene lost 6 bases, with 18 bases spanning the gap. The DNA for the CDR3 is TGTGCCAGCAGCCCCCCTCCCTCTACCCGGGATACGCAGTATTTT. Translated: CASSPPPSTRDTQYF.

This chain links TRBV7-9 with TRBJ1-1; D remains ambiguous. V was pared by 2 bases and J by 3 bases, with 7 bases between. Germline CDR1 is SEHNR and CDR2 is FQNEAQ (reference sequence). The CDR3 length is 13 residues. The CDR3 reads CASSLLRDTEAFF. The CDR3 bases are TGTGCCAGCAGCTTATTAAGAGACACTGAAGCTTTCTTT.

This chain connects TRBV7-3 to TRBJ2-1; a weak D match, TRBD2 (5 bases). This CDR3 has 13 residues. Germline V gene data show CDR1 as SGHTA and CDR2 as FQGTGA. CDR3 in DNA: TGTGCTTCTCAGTGGGCGGGCCAGGCTGAGCAGTTCTTC. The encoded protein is CASQWAGQAEQFF.

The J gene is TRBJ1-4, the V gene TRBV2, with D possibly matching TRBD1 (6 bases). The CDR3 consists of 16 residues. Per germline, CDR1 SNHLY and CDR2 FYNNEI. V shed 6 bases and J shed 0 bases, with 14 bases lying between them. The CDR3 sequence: CASSPDSYATNEKLFF. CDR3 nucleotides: TGTGCCAGCAGCCCGGACAGCTACGCAACTAATGAAAAACTGTTTTTT.

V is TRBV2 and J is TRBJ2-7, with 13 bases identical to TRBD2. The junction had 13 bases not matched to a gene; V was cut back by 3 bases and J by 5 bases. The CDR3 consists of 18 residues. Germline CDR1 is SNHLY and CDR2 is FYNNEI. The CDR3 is CASSDALTSGRGFHEQYF. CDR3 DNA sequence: TGTGCCAGCAGTGACGCTTTAACTAGCGGGAGGGGGTTCCACGAGCAGTACTTC.

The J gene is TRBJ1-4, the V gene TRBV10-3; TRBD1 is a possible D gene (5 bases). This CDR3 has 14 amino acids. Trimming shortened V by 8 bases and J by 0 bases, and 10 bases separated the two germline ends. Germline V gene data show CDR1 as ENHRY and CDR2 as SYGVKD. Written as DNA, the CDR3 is TGTGCCATCGGGGCGGGAGCAACTAATGAAAAACTGTTTTTT. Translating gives CAIGAGATNEKLFF.

Here the CDR3 DNA reads TGTGCCAGCAGCGTAACAGGGTTCAGCGAGCAGTACTTC. It encodes CASSVTGFSEQYF. This chain connects TRBV11-2 to TRBJ2-7; D possibly corresponds to TRBD1 (6 bases). The CDR3 has 13 amino acids. CDR1 is SGHAT and CDR2 is FQNNGV in the germline V gene. Trimming cost V 5 bases and J 6 bases, with 14 bases left between them.

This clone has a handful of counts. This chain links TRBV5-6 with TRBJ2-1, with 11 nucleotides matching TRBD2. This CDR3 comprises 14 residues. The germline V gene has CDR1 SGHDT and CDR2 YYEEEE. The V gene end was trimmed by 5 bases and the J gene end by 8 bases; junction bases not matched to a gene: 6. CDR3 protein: CASSLTSGNYEQFF. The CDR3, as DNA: TGTGCCAGCAGTCTGACTAGCGGGAACTATGAGCAGTTCTTC.

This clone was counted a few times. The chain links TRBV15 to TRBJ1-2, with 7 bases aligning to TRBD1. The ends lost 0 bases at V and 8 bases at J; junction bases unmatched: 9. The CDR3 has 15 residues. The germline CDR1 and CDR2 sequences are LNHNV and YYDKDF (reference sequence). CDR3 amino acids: CATSRERRQGAGYTF. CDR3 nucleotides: TGTGCCACCAGCAGAGAAAGGAGACAGGGCGCCGGCTACACCTTC. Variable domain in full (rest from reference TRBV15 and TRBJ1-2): DAMVIQNPRYQVTQFGKPVTLSCSQTLNHNVMYWYQQKSSQAPKLLFHYYDKDFNNEADTPDNFQSRRPNTSFCFLDIRSPGLGDTAMYLCATSRERRQGAGYTFGSGTRLTVV.

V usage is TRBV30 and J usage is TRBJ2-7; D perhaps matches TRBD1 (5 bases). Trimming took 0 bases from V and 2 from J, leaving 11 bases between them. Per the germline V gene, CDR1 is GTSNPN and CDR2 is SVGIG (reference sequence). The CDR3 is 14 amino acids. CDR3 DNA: TGTGCCTGGAGTGTTGTGGGGCGGCCCTACGAGCAGTACTTC. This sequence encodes CAWSVVGRPYEQYF.

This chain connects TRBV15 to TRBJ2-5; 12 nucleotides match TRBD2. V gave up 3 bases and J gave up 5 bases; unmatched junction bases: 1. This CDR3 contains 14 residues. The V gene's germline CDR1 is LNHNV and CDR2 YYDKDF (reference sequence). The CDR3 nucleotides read TGTGCCACCAGCAGGGGACTAGCGGGTGAGACCCAGTACTTC. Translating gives CATSRGLAGETQYF. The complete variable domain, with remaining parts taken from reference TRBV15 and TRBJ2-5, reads DAMVIQNPRYQVTQFGKPVTLSCSQTLNHNVMYWYQQKSSQAPKLLFHYYDKDFNNEADTPDNFQSRRPNTSFCFLDIRSPGLGDTAMYLCATSRGLAGETQYFGPGTRLLVL.

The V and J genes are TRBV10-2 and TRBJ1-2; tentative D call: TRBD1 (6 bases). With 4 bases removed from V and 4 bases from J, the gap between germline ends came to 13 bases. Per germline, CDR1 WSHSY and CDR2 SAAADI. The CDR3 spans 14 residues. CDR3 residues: CASSGPQGLYGYTF. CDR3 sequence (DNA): TGCGCCAGCAGTGGCCCCCAGGGGCTCTATGGCTACACCTTC.

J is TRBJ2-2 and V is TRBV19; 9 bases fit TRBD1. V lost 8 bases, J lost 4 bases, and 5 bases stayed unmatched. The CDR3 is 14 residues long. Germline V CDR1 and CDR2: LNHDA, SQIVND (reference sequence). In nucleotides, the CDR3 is TGTGCCAGTCAGGACAGGGGAATCACCGGGGAGCTGTTTTTT. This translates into CASQDRGITGELFF.

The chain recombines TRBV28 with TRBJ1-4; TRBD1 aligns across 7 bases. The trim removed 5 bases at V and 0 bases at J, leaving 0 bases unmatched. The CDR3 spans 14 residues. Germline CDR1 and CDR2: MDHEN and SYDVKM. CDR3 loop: CASSTGATNEKLFF. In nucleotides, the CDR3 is TGTGCCAGCAGTACAGGGGCAACTAATGAAAAACTGTTTTTT.

CDR3 loop: CASSEARGTRYGYTF. DNA of the CDR3: TGTGCCAGCAGTGAAGCCCGGGGGACCCGCTATGGCTACACCTTC. The V and J genes are TRBV2 and TRBJ1-2, with TRBD1 as a possible D gene (5 bases). The germline V gene has CDR1 SNHLY and CDR2 FYNNEI. The CDR3 has 15 residues. Trimming stripped 0 bases from V and 4 bases from J, with 12 bases between.

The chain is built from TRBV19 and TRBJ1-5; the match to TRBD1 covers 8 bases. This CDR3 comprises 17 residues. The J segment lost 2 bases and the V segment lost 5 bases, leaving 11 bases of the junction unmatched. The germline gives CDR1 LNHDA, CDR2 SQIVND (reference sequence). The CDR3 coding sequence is TGTGCCAGTAGTCCCGACAGGGGAGGGTTCGGCAATCAGCCCCAGCATTTT. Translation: CASSPDRGGFGNQPQHF.

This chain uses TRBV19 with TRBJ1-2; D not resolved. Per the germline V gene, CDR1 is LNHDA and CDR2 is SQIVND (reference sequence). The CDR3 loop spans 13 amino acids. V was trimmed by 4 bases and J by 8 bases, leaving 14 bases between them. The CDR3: CASSRRNRGGYTF. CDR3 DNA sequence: TGTGCCAGTAGTAGACGGAACAGAGGAGGCTACACCTTC.

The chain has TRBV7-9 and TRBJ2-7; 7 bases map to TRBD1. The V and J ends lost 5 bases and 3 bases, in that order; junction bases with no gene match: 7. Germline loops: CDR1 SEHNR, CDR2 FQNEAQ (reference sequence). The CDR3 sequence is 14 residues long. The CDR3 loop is CASSPTRDSYEQYF. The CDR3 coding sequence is TGTGCCAGCAGCCCCACCCGGGACAGCTACGAGCAGTACTTC.

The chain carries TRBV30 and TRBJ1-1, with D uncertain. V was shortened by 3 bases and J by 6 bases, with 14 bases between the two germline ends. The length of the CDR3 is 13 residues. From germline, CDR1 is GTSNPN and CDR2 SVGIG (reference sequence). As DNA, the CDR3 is TGTGCCTGGAGCGACCGCAGGACGGCTGAAGCTTTCTTT. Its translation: CAWSDRRTAEAFF.

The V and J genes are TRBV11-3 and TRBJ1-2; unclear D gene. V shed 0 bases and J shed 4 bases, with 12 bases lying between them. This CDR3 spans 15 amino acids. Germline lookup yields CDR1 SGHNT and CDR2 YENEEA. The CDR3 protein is CASSLDGTLIYGYTF. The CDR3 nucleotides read TGTGCCAGCAGCTTAGATGGCACTTTAATCTATGGCTACACCTTC.

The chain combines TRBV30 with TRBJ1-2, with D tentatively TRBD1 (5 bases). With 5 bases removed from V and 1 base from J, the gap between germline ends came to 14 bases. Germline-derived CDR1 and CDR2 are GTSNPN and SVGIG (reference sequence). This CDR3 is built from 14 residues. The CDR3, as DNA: TGTGCCTGGGCTAGGGGCAGAGATAACTATGGCTACACCTTC. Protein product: CAWARGRDNYGYTF.

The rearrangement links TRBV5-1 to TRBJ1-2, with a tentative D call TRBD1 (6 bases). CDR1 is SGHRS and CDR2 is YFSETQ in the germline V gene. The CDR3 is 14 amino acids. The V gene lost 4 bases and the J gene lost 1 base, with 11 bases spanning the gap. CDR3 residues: CASSLQGSNYGYTF. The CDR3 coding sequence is TGCGCCAGCAGCCTACAGGGTAGTAACTATGGCTACACCTTC.

This chain's CDR3 is CASSLFGQGMLDTQYF. DNA of the CDR3: TGTGCCAGCAGCTTGTTTGGACAGGGGATGTTAGATACGCAGTATTTT. The gene calls are TRBV5-5 and TRBJ2-3, with 9 positions matching TRBD1. The CDR3 has 16 amino acids. With V trimmed by 1 base and J by 5 bases, 8 bases remained unmatched. Germline values: CDR1 SGHKS, CDR2 YYEKEE (reference sequence).

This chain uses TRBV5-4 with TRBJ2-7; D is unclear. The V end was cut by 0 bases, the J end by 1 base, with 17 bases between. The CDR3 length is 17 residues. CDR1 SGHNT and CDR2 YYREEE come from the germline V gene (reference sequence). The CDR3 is CASSLGAGLERSYEQYF. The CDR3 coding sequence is TGTGCCAGCAGCTTGGGGGCTGGTCTTGAGAGGTCCTACGAGCAGTACTTC.

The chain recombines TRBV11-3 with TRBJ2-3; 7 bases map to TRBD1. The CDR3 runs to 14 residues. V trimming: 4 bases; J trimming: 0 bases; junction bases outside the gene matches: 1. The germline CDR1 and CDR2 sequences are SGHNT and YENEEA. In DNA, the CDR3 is TGTGCCAGCAGCTACAGGGGAAGCACAGATACGCAGTATTTT. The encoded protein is CASSYRGSTDTQYF.

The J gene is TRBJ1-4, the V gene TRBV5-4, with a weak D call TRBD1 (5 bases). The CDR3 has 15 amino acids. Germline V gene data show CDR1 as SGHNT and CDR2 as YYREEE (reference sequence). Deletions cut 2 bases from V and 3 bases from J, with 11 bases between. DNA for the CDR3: TGTGCCAGCAGCTTTGGGGGGGGATCTAATGAAAAACTGTTTTTT. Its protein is CASSFGGGSNEKLFF.

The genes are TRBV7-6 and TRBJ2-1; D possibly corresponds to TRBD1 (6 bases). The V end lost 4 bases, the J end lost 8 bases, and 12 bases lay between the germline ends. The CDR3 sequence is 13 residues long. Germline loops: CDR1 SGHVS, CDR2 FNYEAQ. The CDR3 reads CASSWGPKDEQFF. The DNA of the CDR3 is TGTGCCAGCAGCTGGGGGCCCAAGGATGAGCAGTTCTTC.

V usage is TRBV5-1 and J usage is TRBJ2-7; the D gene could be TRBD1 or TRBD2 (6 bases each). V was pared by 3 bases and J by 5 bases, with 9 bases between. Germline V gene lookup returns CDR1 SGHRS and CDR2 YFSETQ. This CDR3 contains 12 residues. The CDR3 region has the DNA TGCGCCAGCAGCTGGGGGGCCAACGAGCAGTACTTC. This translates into CASSWGANEQYF.